This passage covers 6 T cell receptor beta chains from one sample sequenced in a study of cytomegalovirus exposure and HLA in healthy donors. 60 Vbeta and 13 Jbeta primers were used in PCR. The method was immunoSEQ multiplex PCR; TCRdb's version includes in-frame clones alone and lacks a portion of them. The sample has about 200,000 clones, more than 60% seen once. What was sequenced was PBMCs. The receptors derive from a middle-aged man in good health and CMV-seronegative.

This clone was found a few times. The genes are TRBV7-9 and TRBJ1-2, with D hard to call. The germline CDR1 and CDR2 sequences are SEHNR and FQNEAQ (reference sequence). This CDR3 region has 15 residues. Between the trimmed V and J ends, which lost 5 bases and 2 bases, there was a span of 15 bases. CDR3 protein: CASSPGQNLNYGYTF. Written as DNA, the CDR3 is TGTGCCAGCAGCCCTGGGCAGAATTTAAACTATGGCTACACCTTC.

The chain is built from TRBV19 and TRBJ1-5; possibly TRBD1 for D (5 bases). Germline V gene sequence: CDR1 LNHDA, CDR2 SQIVND (reference sequence). V dropped 6 bases and J dropped 3 bases, with 12 bases sitting between them. This CDR3 spans 14 amino acids. CDR3 in amino acids: CASRTTEVNQPQHF. The DNA of the CDR3 is TGTGCCAGTAGGACGACAGAAGTCAATCAGCCCCAGCATTTT.

The chain employs TRBV19 and TRBJ2-2; D perhaps matches TRBD1 (6 bases). Germline V lookup: CDR1 LNHDA, CDR2 SQIVND (reference sequence). CDR3 size: 15 residues. V lost 5 bases and J lost 0, with 10 bases in between. CDR3 in DNA: TGTGCCAGTAGTTCCCAGGGGACGAACACCGGGGAGCTGTTTTTT. Its translation is CASSSQGTNTGELFF.

The rearrangement links TRBV7-2 to TRBJ1-3; 7 bases are shared with TRBD1. This CDR3 has 15 amino acids. CDR1 and CDR2 (germline): SGHTA, FQGNSA. Trimming took 4 bases from V and 4 from J; bases not matched to a gene: 7. Here the CDR3 DNA reads TGTGCCAGCAGCTCTTCACAGGGGAGCGGAAACACCATATATTTT. Protein product: CASSSSQGSGNTIYF. The full variable domain, completed using reference TRBV7-2 and TRBJ1-3, is GAGVSQSPSNKVTEKGKDVELRCDPISGHTALYWYRQSLGQGLEFLIYFQGNSAPDKSGLPSDRFSAERTGGSVSTLTIQRTQQEDSAVYLCASSSSQGSGNTIYFGEGSWLTVV.

This chain links TRBV11-1 with TRBJ1-1; tentative D call: TRBD1 (6 bases). V was cut by 5 bases and J by 0 bases, with 13 bases left in between. The CDR3 has 15 residues. Looked up from germline, CDR1 is SGHAT and CDR2 is FQDESV (reference sequence). CDR3 amino acids: CASSGSQGMNTEAFF. As DNA, the CDR3 is TGTGCCAGCAGCGGAAGCCAGGGGATGAACACTGAAGCTTTCTTT.

This clone has only a few counts. V is TRBV29-1 and J is TRBJ2-1, with 13 bases aligning to TRBD2. The CDR3 contains 17 residues. Unmatched junction bases numbered 8, after V lost 4 bases and J lost 2 bases. Germline V gives CDR1 SQVTM, CDR2 ANQGSEA. The CDR3 region has the DNA TGCAGCGTTGCGAGAGGACTAGCGGGAGAGGCCTACAATGAGCAGTTCTTC. This translates into CSVARGLAGEAYNEQFF.